What follows are 30 T cell receptor beta chains derived from one specimen sequenced in a study of shared clonotypes between healthy human individuals. The repertoire was sequenced with immunoSEQ multiplex PCR; TCRdb's copy has only in-frame clones and lacks some. This sample has some 2 million clones, with roughly 94% found just once. The material sequenced was naive CD4+ T cells sorted from blood. The subset denotes: CD45RA+ positively selected. These receptor sequences come from a young man in good health.

The genes are TRBV7-2 and TRBJ1-1; weak D call: TRBD1 (5 bases). Germline loops: CDR1 SGHTA, CDR2 FQGNSA. V lost 2 bases and J 1 base, leaving 8 bases between the germline ends. This CDR3 spans 14 amino acids. CDR3 nucleotide sequence: TGTGCCAGCAGCTTACAAACAGGGAACACTGAAGCTTTCTTT. This translates into CASSLQTGNTEAFF.

V gene TRBV5-1 combines with J gene TRBJ2-2, with D possibly being TRBD1 (6 bases). The CDR3 runs to 16 residues. Looked up from germline, CDR1 is SGHRS and CDR2 is YFSETQ. The V end was cut by 7 bases, the J end by 0 bases, with 16 bases between. CDR3 sequence reads: CASARAGTTNTGELFF. CDR3 sequence (DNA): TGCGCCAGCGCTCGGGCAGGGACAACGAACACCGGGGAGCTGTTTTTT.

The CDR3 loop reads CASSGAGTGGNTGELFF. DNA of the CDR3: TGTGCCAGCAGCGGGGCCGGGACAGGGGGCAACACCGGGGAGCTGTTTTTT. This chain uses TRBV9 with TRBJ2-2, with TRBD1 matching over 12 bases. V dropped 3 bases and J dropped 2; count of bases not matched to a gene: 5. This CDR3 has 17 amino acids. The germline CDR1 and CDR2 sequences are SGDLS and YYNGEE.

The J gene is TRBJ1-2, the V gene TRBV21-1. TRBV21-1 is a recognized pseudogene. The CDR3 is 15 residues long. CDR3: CASSKGNRGVGGYTF. For the CDR3, the DNA is TGTGCCAGCAGCAAGGGGAACCGCGGGGTAGGTGGCTACACCTTC.

Notes on this clone: Other DNA sequences in this specimen translate into the identical CDR3. The chain employs TRBV11-2 and TRBJ2-3, with D perhaps TRBD1 or TRBD2 (5 bases each). Germline lookup yields CDR1 SGHAT and CDR2 FQNNGV. This CDR3 is built from 15 residues. Trimming shortened V by 1 base and J by 0 bases, and 8 bases separated the two germline ends. The CDR3 here is CASSLAGGSTDTQYF. The CDR3 nucleotides are TGTGCCAGCAGCTTAGCTGGGGGAAGCACAGATACGCAGTATTTT.

This clone was observed once. This chain uses TRBV2 with TRBJ1-1; D not certain. The CDR3 has 12 residues. CDR1 is SNHLY and CDR2 is FYNNEI in the germline V gene. The V end lost 2 bases, the J end lost 7 bases, and 8 bases lay between the germline ends. The chain's CDR3 is CASSETSFEAFF. In DNA, the CDR3 is TGTGCCAGCAGTGAAACCAGCTTTGAAGCTTTCTTT. Full variable domain (remainder filled in from reference TRBV2 and TRBJ1-1): EPEVTQTPSHQVTQMGQEVILRCVPISNHLYFYWYRQILGQKVEFLVSFYNNEISEKSEIFDDQFSVERPDGSNFTLKIRSTKLEDSAMYFCASSETSFEAFFGQGTRLTVV.

Turning to this clone: Mismatch with germline at one junction end may stem from a read error. This sequence joins TRBV7-2 and TRBJ2-4; 11 nucleotides agree with TRBD1. CDR1 is SGHTA and CDR2 is FQGNSA in the germline V gene. This CDR3 comprises 16 residues. The CDR3 nucleotides are TGTGCCAGCAGTTTAGGGACAGGGGGGTCCCGGTACATTCAGTACTTC. Translation: CASSLGTGGSRYIQYF.

This chain connects TRBV5-6 to TRBJ2-5; D gene ambiguous. This CDR3 has 14 residues. V shed 4 bases and J shed 5 bases, with 15 bases lying between them. Germline CDR1 SGHDT, CDR2 YYEEEE. The CDR3 nucleotides read TGTGCCAGCAGCCCGATGGGTAAAGCGGAGACCCAGTACTTC. Protein: CASSPMGKAETQYF.

The rearrangement joins TRBV4-1 to TRBJ2-3, with a possible D match to TRBD1 (6 bases). The CDR3 loop spans 14 amino acids. The V and J ends lost 4 bases and 6 bases respectively, with 14 bases between them. CDR1 is MGHRA and CDR2 is YSYEKL in the germline V gene. The CDR3 is CASSPADSLDTQYF. For the CDR3, the DNA is TGCGCCAGCAGCCCGGCGGACAGTCTCGATACGCAGTATTTT.

A word on this clone: One base away lies a much larger clone, so this may be a sequencing read error. CDR3 amino acids: CASSEPAEYEQYF. The DNA for the CDR3 is TGTGCCAGCAGTGAACCCGCTGAGTACGAGCAGTACTTC. The V and J genes are TRBV2 and TRBJ2-7; unclear D gene. The CDR3 runs to 13 residues. V dropped 2 bases and J dropped 4 bases, with 9 bases sitting between them. Germline V gene sequence: CDR1 SNHLY, CDR2 FYNNEI.

The V and J genes are TRBV18 and TRBJ1-1; D remains ambiguous. Germline V CDR1 and CDR2: KGHSH, LQKENI. Trimming shortened V by 6 bases and J by 0 bases, and 5 bases separated the two germline ends. The CDR3 is 12 residues long. CDR3: CASSAMNTEAFF. The CDR3 DNA is TGTGCCAGCTCCGCTATGAACACTGAAGCTTTCTTT. Using reference TRBV18 and TRBJ1-1 for the parts outside the CDR3, the full variable domain is NAGVMQNPRHLVRRRGQEARLRCSPMKGHSHVYWYRQLPEEGLKFMVYLQKENIIDESGMPKERFSAEFPKEGPSILRIQQVVRGDSAAYFCASSAMNTEAFFGQGTRLTVV.

The CDR3 here is CASSSRGEVIQETQYF. Here the CDR3 DNA reads TGTGCCAGCAGTTCAAGGGGGGAGGTAATCCAAGAGACCCAGTACTTC. This rearrangement joins TRBV25-1 to TRBJ2-5; tentatively, D is TRBD1 or TRBD2 (6 bases each). Germline V CDR1 and CDR2: MGHDK, SYGVNS. The CDR3 spans 16 residues. Trimming cost V 5 bases and J 1 base, with 17 bases left between them.

The chain couples TRBV14 to TRBJ1-6, with 7 bases aligning to TRBD1. The ends lost 0 bases at V and 8 bases at J; junction bases unmatched: 10. CDR1 is SGHDN and CDR2 is FVKESK in the germline V gene. CDR3 length equals 17 residues. The CDR3 protein is CASSQDRTGTWDSPLHF. CDR3 sequence (DNA): TGTGCCAGCAGCCAAGATCGGACAGGAACCTGGGATTCACCCCTCCACTTT.

This CDR3 reads CASSPRQGLEETQYF. CDR3 DNA: TGTGCCAGCTCACCACGACAGGGGCTGGAAGAGACCCAGTACTTC. The chain uses TRBV18 and TRBJ2-5; the match to TRBD1 covers 8 bases. The germline V gene has CDR1 KGHSH and CDR2 LQKENI. V lost 1 base, J lost 3 bases, and 4 bases stayed unmatched. The CDR3 runs 15 residues.

The chain couples TRBV6-1 to TRBJ1-4; a weak D match, TRBD1 (6 bases). The length of the CDR3 is 13 residues. The germline V gene has CDR1 MNHNS and CDR2 SASEGT. V lost 4 bases and J lost 5, with 8 bases in between. CDR3 amino acids: CASSVTGNEKLFF. The CDR3 bases are TGTGCCAGCAGTGTAACAGGGAATGAAAAACTGTTTTTT.

Notes on this clone: At the DNA level, this CDR3 is encoded by other sequences in the same sample as well. V usage is TRBV5-1 and J usage is TRBJ2-5; 8 bases fit TRBD2. J lost 2 bases, V lost 0 bases, and 3 bases had no gene match. The CDR3 extends over 15 amino acids. Germline V gene data show CDR1 as SGHRS and CDR2 as YFSETQ. The CDR3 spells CASSLGSSGQETQYF. The CDR3 DNA is TGCGCCAGCAGCTTGGGGTCTAGCGGGCAAGAGACCCAGTACTTC.

J is TRBJ1-5 and V is TRBV11-2, with D unresolved. Germline-derived CDR1 and CDR2 are SGHAT and FQNNGV. This CDR3 region has 15 residues. V was cut by 5 bases and J by 2 bases, with 13 bases left in between. For the CDR3, the DNA is TGTGCCAGCAGCCTTGGTGGAAGGGGCAATCAGCCCCAGCATTTT. Translated, it gives CASSLGGRGNQPQHF.

The chain joins TRBV28 to TRBJ2-7; 7 nucleotides line up with TRBD2. The CDR3 is 13 amino acids. CDR1 is MDHEN, CDR2 SYDVKM, per germline. Trimming took 7 bases from V and 6 from J; bases not matched to a gene: 9. As DNA, the CDR3 is TGTGCCAGCACCCCTAGCGGCCCCCTCGAGCAGTACTTC. As protein: CASTPSGPLEQYF.

The chain uses TRBV11-3 and TRBJ1-3; no reliable D call. The V and J ends lost 1 base and 2 bases respectively, with 12 bases between them. CDR3 length equals 16 residues. CDR1 and CDR2 (germline): SGHNT, YENEEA. CDR3 nucleotides: TGTGCCAGCAGCTTAGGTGGCAGCGGAACTGGAAACACCATATATTTT. This encodes CASSLGGSGTGNTIYF.

The V call is TRBV5-6, the J call TRBJ2-5, with D tentatively TRBD1 or TRBD2 (6 bases each). V gave up 2 bases and J gave up 4 bases, with 21 bases separating them. Germline V lookup: CDR1 SGHDT, CDR2 YYEEEE. CDR3 length: 17 residues. The CDR3 region has the DNA TGTGCCAGCAGCTTTAACGGGGGCAGAACTTTCGTAGAGACCCAGTACTTC. Translation: CASSFNGGRTFVETQYF. The full variable domain, completed using reference TRBV5-6 and TRBJ2-5, is DAGVTQSPTHLIKTRGQQVTLRCSPKSGHDTVSWYQQALGQGPQFIFQYYEEEERQRGNFPDRFSGHQFPNYSSELNVNALLLGDSALYLCASSFNGGRTFVETQYFGPGTRLLVL.

The chain combines TRBV5-4 with TRBJ2-1; TRBD1 agrees at 9 bases. The CDR3 covers 15 residues. The J segment lost 5 bases and the V segment lost 4 bases, leaving 7 bases of the junction unmatched. In germline, CDR1 is SGHNT, CDR2 YYREEE (reference sequence). The CDR3 DNA is TGTGCCAGCAGCGTGACAGGGGGAGCCGACAATGAGCAGTTCTTC. It specifies CASSVTGGADNEQFF.

The count of this clone is one. This sequence joins TRBV11-3 and TRBJ2-5; TRBD1 is a possible D gene (5 bases). V lost 1 base, J lost 9 bases, and 12 bases lay in between. This CDR3 contains 13 residues. In germline, CDR1 is SGHNT, CDR2 YENEEA. CDR3 region: CASSLGPSRAQYF. The CDR3 bases are TGTGCCAGCAGCTTAGGGCCGAGCAGGGCCCAGTACTTC.

This clone was detected only once. The V call is TRBV9, the J call TRBJ2-3; D is perhaps TRBD2 (5 bases). Trimming stripped 2 bases from V and 3 bases from J, with 16 bases between. This CDR3 region has 16 residues. Germline V gene lookup returns CDR1 SGDLS and CDR2 YYNGEE. CDR3 protein: CASSVFRGLVTDTQYF. The CDR3 DNA sequence: TGTGCCAGCAGCGTCTTTCGCGGGCTGGTTACAGATACGCAGTATTTT.

The chain carries TRBV10-2 and TRBJ2-1; a weak D match, TRBD1 (6 bases). The length of the CDR3 is 17 residues. CDR1 WSHSY and CDR2 SAAADI come from the germline V gene. V was shortened by 4 bases and J by 6 bases, with 22 bases between the two germline ends. The CDR3 nucleotides read TGCGCCAGCAGTGTATTAATAGGTGGGGCAGGGGTCAATGAGCAGTTCTTC. This sequence encodes CASSVLIGGAGVNEQFF.

A remark on this clone: Other nucleotide sequences from this sample produce the same CDR3. The chain employs TRBV7-2 and TRBJ2-3; TRBD2 agrees at 12 bases. Per germline, CDR1 SGHTA and CDR2 FQGNSA. This CDR3 is 16 amino acids long. The V gene end was trimmed by 1 base and the J gene end by 6 bases; junction bases not matched to a gene: 5. The CDR3: CASSLGLAGAGDTQYF. The CDR3 DNA follows: TGTGCCAGCAGCTTAGGACTAGCGGGGGCTGGCGATACGCAGTATTTT.

The chain recombines TRBV6-6 with TRBJ2-7, with D possibly TRBD2 on 6 matching bases. Deletions cut 4 bases from V and 4 bases from J, with 11 bases between. Germline loops: CDR1 MNHNY, CDR2 SVGAGI (reference sequence). The CDR3 is 13 residues long. The CDR3 here is CASSLDAGYEQYF. Written as DNA, the CDR3 is TGTGCCAGCAGTTTAGACGCGGGGTACGAGCAGTACTTC.

The chain links TRBV27 to TRBJ1-5; a possible D gene is TRBD1 (6 bases). V was clipped by 5 bases and J by 1 base, with 12 bases between them. The germline CDR1 and CDR2 sequences are MNHEY and SMNVEV (reference sequence). This CDR3 spans 15 amino acids. The CDR3 sequence: CASSHQGRSNQPQHF. DNA for the CDR3: TGTGCCAGCAGTCACCAGGGGAGAAGCAATCAGCCCCAGCATTTT.

The chain couples TRBV11-2 to TRBJ2-1, with D tentatively TRBD2 (6 bases). Trimming stripped 4 bases from V and 5 bases from J, with 18 bases between. The CDR3 is 16 residues long. The germline V gene encodes CDR1 SGHAT and CDR2 FQNNGV. In nucleotides, the CDR3 is TGTGCCAGCAGCTCCTTGGGGAGGACCCCAAACAATGAGCAGTTCTTC. Protein product: CASSSLGRTPNNEQFF.

The gene calls are TRBV19 and TRBJ1-2; 9 nucleotides line up with TRBD1. J was trimmed by 6 bases and V by 2 bases; bases with no gene match: 7. From germline, CDR1 is LNHDA and CDR2 SQIVND (reference sequence). The CDR3 is made up of 15 amino acids. In DNA, the CDR3 is TGTGCCAGTAGTATATCCCCCGACAGGGGGAATGGCTACACCTTC. It specifies CASSISPDRGNGYTF.

As DNA, the CDR3 is TGCGCCAGCAATCAGGGAACCAGCACAGATACGCAGTATTTT. Protein sequence: CASNQGTSTDTQYF. The chain links TRBV5-1 to TRBJ2-3; tentative D call: TRBD1 (5 bases). From germline, CDR1 is SGHRS and CDR2 YFSETQ. This CDR3 has 14 amino acids. V shed 6 bases and J shed 0 bases, with 11 bases lying between them. The full variable domain, its missing parts supplied by reference TRBV5-1 and TRBJ2-3, is KAGVTQTPRYLIKTRGQQVTLSCSPISGHRSVSWYQQTPGQGLQFLFEYFSETQRNKGNFPGRFSGRQFSNSRSEMNVSTLELGDSALYLCASNQGTSTDTQYFGPGTRLTVL.